This T cell receptor beta chain was retrieved from a study of blood T cell repertoires in COVID-19. Study information: PBMCs, B-cell-depleted T cells, or T cells provided the cDNA or gDNA that made up the material.

Data came from immunoSEQ multiplex PCR; TCRdb stores just in-frame clones and leaves some out. Of roughly 31,000 clones in the sample, around 91% were seen once. The TCR comes from a man older than 75 with acute or convalescent COVID-19. Sequencing was performed on peripheral blood.

The CDR3 is CASSLSPGEGSTEAFF. CDR3 nucleotides: TGTGCCAGCTCACTTTCCCCAGGCGAAGGTTCCACTGAAGCTTTCTTT. This chain connects TRBV19 to TRBJ1-1; D not certain. V was trimmed by 9 bases and J by 4 bases, leaving 24 bases between them. This CDR3 has 16 amino acids. Looked up from germline, CDR1 is LNHDA and CDR2 is SQIVND (reference sequence). The variable domain in full, with the rest retrieved from reference TRBV19 and TRBJ1-1, is DGGITQSPKYLFRKEGQNVTLSCEQNLNHDAMYWYRQDPGQGLRLIYYSQIVNDFQKGDIAEGYSVSREKKESFPLTVTSAQKNPTAFYLCASSLSPGEGSTEAFFGQGTRLTVV.